The clone carrying this T cell receptor (beta chain) was detected only a few times. Its antigen is not identified. This record belongs to a study of T cells in Graves' hyperthyroidism and ophthalmopathy. The TCR beta CDR3 regions underwent amplification using RNA transcripts as the source. HTBI primers were employed in a first-round RT-PCR of the TCR CDR3. TCRdb re-called the multiplex PCR reads with MiXCR, one entry per CDR3 protein. The sample includes approximately 600,000 distinct CDR3 sequences, 20% of them seen just once. This CDR3 is built from 15 residues. CDR1 and CDR2 (germline): ENHRY, SYGVKD. Trimming removed 3 bases from V and 3 bases from J; junction bases left unmatched: 4. Broader study findings: From stable hyperthyroidism, ophthalmopathy was separated by a 13 V-J model. Blood also showed most of the thyroid clonotypes that were expanded above 0.001.

The specimen sequenced was blood. This sequence joins TRBV10-3 and TRBJ2-1; TRBD2 agrees at 8 bases. The TCR sequence derives from a man between 25 and 39 years old with Graves' ophthalmopathy. This CDR3 is CAISDPGRGYNEQFF. CDR3 bases: TGTGCCATCAGTGACCCCGGGAGGGGCTACAATGAGCAGTTCTTC.